The subject of this entry is one T cell receptor beta chain. The antigen is not known. Amplification used 60 Vbeta primers and 13 Jbeta primers. Produced via immunoSEQ multiplex PCR; TCRdb's table is partial and in-frame only. Of approximately 170,000 clones in the sample, around three quarters were seen once. The CDR3 spans 15 residues. Germline CDR1 is SGHVS and CDR2 is FQNEAQ. V lost 10 bases and J lost 0; bases outside the gene matches: 6. This specimen belongs to a study of cytomegalovirus exposure and HLA in healthy donors. The study, taken as a whole, reports: The authors excluded some V segments, including TRBV6-2 and TRBV6-3, as indistinguishable.

The chain is built from TRBV7-8 and TRBJ2-6; 7 bases agree with TRBD2. The sequencing input was PBMCs. The clonotype was recovered from a man in his forties in good health and CMV-seronegative. CDR3 coding DNA: TGTGCCACCCGGGCGGGGGTCTCTGGGGCCAACGTCCTGACTTTC. Translating it yields CATRAGVSGANVLTF. The variable domain in full, completed from reference TRBV7-8 and TRBJ2-6, reads GAGVSQSPRYKVAKRGQDVALRCDPISGHVSLFWYQQALGQGPEFLTYFQNEAQLDKSGLPSDRFFAERPEGSVSTLKIQRTQQEDSAVYLCATRAGVSGANVLTFGAGSRLTVL.